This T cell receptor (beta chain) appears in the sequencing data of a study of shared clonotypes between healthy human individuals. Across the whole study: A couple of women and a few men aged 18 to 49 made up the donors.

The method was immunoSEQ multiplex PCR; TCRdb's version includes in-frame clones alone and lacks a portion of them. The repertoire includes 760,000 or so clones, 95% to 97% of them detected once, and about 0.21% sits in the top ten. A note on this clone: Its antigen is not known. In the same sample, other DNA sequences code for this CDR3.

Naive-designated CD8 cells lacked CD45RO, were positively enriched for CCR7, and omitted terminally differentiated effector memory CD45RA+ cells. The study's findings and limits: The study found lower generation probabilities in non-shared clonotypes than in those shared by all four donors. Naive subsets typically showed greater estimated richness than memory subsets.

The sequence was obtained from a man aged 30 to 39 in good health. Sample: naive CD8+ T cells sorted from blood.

CDR3 in DNA: TGTGCCAGCAGCTTGGGGTACAATGAGCAGTTCTTC. It yields the protein CASSLGYNEQFF. The chain has TRBV7-6 and TRBJ2-1, with D uncertain. V dropped 3 bases and J dropped 4 bases, with 4 bases sitting between them. Germline assignment: CDR1 SGHVS and CDR2 FNYEAQ. The length of the CDR3 is 12 residues.